The 3 T cell receptor beta chains below were found in one sample sequenced in a study of T cells in Graves' hyperthyroidism and ophthalmopathy. RNA transcripts yielded amplified TCR beta CDR3 regions. HTBI primers were employed in a first-round RT-PCR of the TCR CDR3. TCRdb re-called the multiplex PCR reads through MiXCR, storing one row per CDR3 protein. The sample consists of some 510,000 distinct CDR3 sequences, less than 25% of them appearing once. Sequenced material: blood. Every receptor here comes from a man between 18 and 29 years old with Graves' hyperthyroidism.

This clonotype came up many times. The J gene is TRBJ1-1, the V gene TRBV12-3 or TRBV12-4, with D perhaps TRBD1 (5 bases). With 6 bases removed from V and 6 bases from J, the gap between germline ends came to 8 bases. CDR3 size: 11 residues. CDR3 residues: CASRYRSEAFF. In DNA, the CDR3 is TGTGCCAGCAGGTACAGGTCTGAAGCTTTCTTT.

This clonotype was seen many times. The chain carries TRBV20-1 and TRBJ2-7, with D possibly TRBD1 on 5 matching bases. CDR1 and CDR2 from the germline V gene are DFQATT and SNEGSKA (reference sequence). The CDR3 loop spans 13 amino acids. The ends were cut back, 1 base at V and 5 bases at J, with 12 bases in the middle. CDR3 nucleotides: TGCAGTGCTAGAGGGACAACTACCCACGAGCAGTACTTC. Its protein product is CSARGTTTHEQYF.

This clonotype has only a few counts. The chain joins TRBV20-1 to TRBJ1-5, with a tentative D call TRBD1 (5 bases). The CDR3 has 13 amino acids. The germline V gene encodes CDR1 DFQATT and CDR2 SNEGSKA (reference sequence). V gave up 6 bases and J gave up 7 bases, with 16 bases separating them. DNA for the CDR3: TGCAGTGCCCACAGGAATAAAGAGCAGCCCCAGCATTTT. This translates into CSAHRNKEQPQHF.